This T cell receptor beta chain originates from a study of blood T cells in healthy people across ages. This clonotype was picked up a small number of times. This CDR3 has 13 amino acids. Germline CDR1 reads LGHNA; CDR2 reads YSLEER. Deletions cut 1 base from V and 5 bases from J, with 7 bases between. Together with a sample-barcoded 5' primer, a J-beta primer mix was included in a second PCR lasting about 6 to 11 cycles. Via MiXCR, TCRdb re-called the 5' RACE reads, giving one row per CDR3 protein. Of 1.5 million to 2 million distinct CDR3 sequences in the sample, 30% to 40% were seen once. The sequence was collected from a human donor in good health. This rearrangement joins TRBV4-3 to TRBJ2-3; D not resolved. The sequenced sample was blood. CDR3 sequence: CASSQGSKDTQYF. In DNA, the CDR3 is TGCGCCAGCAGCCAAGGGAGTAAAGATACGCAGTATTTT.